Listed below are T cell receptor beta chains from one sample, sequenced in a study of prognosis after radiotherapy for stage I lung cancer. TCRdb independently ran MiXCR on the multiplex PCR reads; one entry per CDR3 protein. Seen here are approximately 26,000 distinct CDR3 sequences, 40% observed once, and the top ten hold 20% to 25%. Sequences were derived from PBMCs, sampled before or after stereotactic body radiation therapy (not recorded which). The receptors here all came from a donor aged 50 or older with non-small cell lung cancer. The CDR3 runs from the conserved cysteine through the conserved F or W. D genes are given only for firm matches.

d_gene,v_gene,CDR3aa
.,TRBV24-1,CATSGAGDGGELFF
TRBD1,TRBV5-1,CASTRAGTGAYEQYF
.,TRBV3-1,CASSQEGSDGYTF
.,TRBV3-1,CASSRTDPNYGYTF
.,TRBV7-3,CASSLKGDGTYNEQFF
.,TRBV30,CAWIDGDEQYF
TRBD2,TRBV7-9,CASTTSGVHYEQYF
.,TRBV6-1,CASSQSWGGNTEAFF
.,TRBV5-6,CASSLPGGGTGELFF
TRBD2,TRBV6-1,CASSETGTSGTDTQYF
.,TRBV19,CASSATGNTDTQYF
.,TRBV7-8,CASSPGPGIYF
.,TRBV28,CASRVSLGYGYTF
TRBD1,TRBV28,CASSYAGTGRYEQYF
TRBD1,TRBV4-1,CASSLPGGLAYEQYF
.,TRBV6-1,CASSVLGGELFF
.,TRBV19,CASSMRRDSYNEQLF
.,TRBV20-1,CSSTGPYNEQFF
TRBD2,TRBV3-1,CASSKWGGMNTGELFF
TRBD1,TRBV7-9,CASSRYRGLHTEAFF
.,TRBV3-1,CASSQGSQARRYAFF
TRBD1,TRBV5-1,CASSFGGTGGNTGELFF
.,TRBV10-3,CAISPTESYEQYF
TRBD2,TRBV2,CASSAELAGDNEQFF
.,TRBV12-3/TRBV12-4,CVSSHSGARRGGYTF
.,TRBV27,CASSSRPKIYEQYF